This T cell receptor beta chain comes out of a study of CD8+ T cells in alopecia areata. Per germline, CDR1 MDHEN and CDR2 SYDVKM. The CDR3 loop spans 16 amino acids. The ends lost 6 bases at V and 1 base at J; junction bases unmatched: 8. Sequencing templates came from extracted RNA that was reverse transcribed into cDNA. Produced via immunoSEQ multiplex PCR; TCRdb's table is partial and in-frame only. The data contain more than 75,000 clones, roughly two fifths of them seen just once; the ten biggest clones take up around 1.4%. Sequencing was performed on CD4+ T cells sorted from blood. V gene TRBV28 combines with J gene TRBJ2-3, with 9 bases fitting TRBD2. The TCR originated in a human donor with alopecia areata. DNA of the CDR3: TGTGCCAGCAGCGATCCATCTAGCGGGGGCACAGATACGCAGTATTTT. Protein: CASSDPSSGGTDTQYF. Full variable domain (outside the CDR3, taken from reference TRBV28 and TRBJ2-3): DVKVTQSSRYLVKRTGEKVFLECVQDMDHENMFWYRQDPGLGLRLIYFSYDVKMKEKGDIPEGYSVSREKKERFSLILESASTNQTSMYLCASSDPSSGGTDTQYFGPGTRLTVL.